Below are 19 T cell receptor beta chains sequenced from a single sample in a study of shared T cell receptors in the human thymus (dated by TCRdb to about 2021). The receptor library was made with the immunoSEQ multiplex PCR assay. TCRdb took over this immuneACCESS table, retaining in-frame rearrangements with V and J assigned. Such tables are incomplete; in checked studies, under half of the missing clones stem from an unresolved V gene, and the remainder is unexplained. This sample lists under 850,000 clones; roughly 90% were detected once. Of the sample, about 0.01% falls within the top ten clones. These data were likewise used in another study, on human thymus T cells.

Sequencing input: thymocytes. These receptors came from a boy under three years old with a congenital heart defect. Donor details come from another sample of the same person, matched by shared clones.

V is TRBV2 and J is TRBJ2-2; D may be TRBD2 (5 bases). CDR3 length: 16 amino acids. Germline V CDR1 and CDR2: SNHLY, FYNNEI. V was pared by 5 bases and J by 6 bases, with 19 bases between. DNA of the CDR3: TGTGCCAGCAGTCCTGGACCTAGCCGGGTAGCCGGGGAGCTGTTTTTT. Protein sequence: CASSPGPSRVAGELFF.

The chain has TRBV30 and TRBJ1-5, with 10 bases lining up with TRBD1. The CDR3 spans 16 residues. J was trimmed by 2 bases and V by 2 bases; bases with no gene match: 6. The germline gives CDR1 GTSNPN, CDR2 SVGIG (reference sequence). The DNA of the CDR3 is TGTGCCTGGAGTTATACCGGACAGGGGGGCAATCAGCCCCAGCATTTT. Amino acids: CAWSYTGQGGNQPQHF.

In this sample, this clone turned up once. At one of its ends the junction is not consistent with the germline gene, which may arise from a read error. The V gene is TRBV30, the J gene TRBJ1-5, with a weak D call TRBD1 (5 bases). Germline assignment: CDR1 GTSNPN and CDR2 SVGIG (reference sequence). CDR3 length equals 14 residues. The CDR3 here is CAWSEGTVNHPQHF. DNA for the CDR3: TGTGCCTGGAGTGAGGGGACTGTGAATCATCCCCAGCATTTT.

The chain combines TRBV9 with TRBJ2-2, with 8 bases that match TRBD2. The J segment lost 3 bases and the V segment lost 3 bases, leaving 10 bases of the junction unmatched. Germline V gives CDR1 SGDLS, CDR2 YYNGEE. CDR3 length equals 17 residues. The CDR3 spells CASSEPGLGTHTGELFF. Written as DNA, the CDR3 is TGTGCCAGCAGCGAACCGGGACTAGGGACACACACCGGGGAGCTGTTTTTT. Filled out from reference TRBV9 and TRBJ2-2, the complete variable domain reads DSGVTQTPKHLITATGQRVTLRCSPRSGDLSVYWYQQSLDQGLQFLIQYYNGEERAKGNILERFSAQQFPDLHSELNLSSLELGDSALYFCASSEPGLGTHTGELFFGEGSRLTVL.

This chain uses TRBV7-9 with TRBJ2-2, with no clear D. The V and J ends lost 0 bases and 1 base respectively, with 9 bases between them. Germline V gene data show CDR1 as SEHNR and CDR2 as FQNEAQ (reference sequence). The length of the CDR3 is 16 residues. CDR3 protein: CASSLALTLNTGELFF. CDR3 nucleotide sequence: TGTGCCAGCAGCTTAGCTTTGACTTTGAACACCGGGGAGCTGTTTTTT.

The J gene is TRBJ2-5, the V gene TRBV2, with 15 bases lining up with TRBD2. J lost 4 bases, V lost 6 bases, and 12 bases had no gene match. There are 18 residues in the CDR3. Germline V gives CDR1 SNHLY, CDR2 FYNNEI. CDR3 sequence: CASRRGVGTSGRSETQYF. In nucleotides, the CDR3 is TGTGCCAGCAGAAGGGGGGTTGGGACTAGCGGGAGGTCAGAGACCCAGTACTTC.

The chain employs TRBV19 and TRBJ2-7; 9 bases fit TRBD2. V lost 6 bases, J lost 6 bases, and 6 bases stayed unmatched. The CDR3 is made up of 13 amino acids. Germline V gene data show CDR1 as LNHDA and CDR2 as SQIVND (reference sequence). CDR3 protein: CASRGSGRTEQYF. The DNA for the CDR3 is TGTGCCAGTAGGGGTAGCGGGAGAACCGAGCAGTACTTC.

This chain connects TRBV4-1 to TRBJ2-3; 9 nucleotides line up with TRBD1. J gave up 4 bases and V 3 bases, and 17 bases lay outside the gene matches. The CDR3 covers 19 residues. Germline V gives CDR1 MGHRA, CDR2 YSYEKL. CDR3 sequence reads: CASSHPPPGQGLSSDTQYF. CDR3 in DNA: TGCGCCAGCAGCCATCCGCCCCCGGGACAGGGTTTGAGTTCAGATACGCAGTATTTT.

The chain carries TRBV10-1 and TRBJ2-7; TRBD2 matches at 8 bases. The germline V gene has CDR1 WNHNN and CDR2 SYGVQD (reference sequence). CDR3 length equals 16 residues. V lost 3 bases, J lost 3 bases, and 10 bases stayed unmatched. CDR3: CASSENSGKRFYEQYF. The CDR3 bases are TGCGCCAGCAGTGAAAATAGCGGGAAACGATTCTACGAGCAGTACTTC.

The genes are TRBV4-1 and TRBJ2-7, with 7 bases fitting TRBD2. Germline CDR1 MGHRA, CDR2 YSYEKL. The V segment lost 1 base and the J segment 0 bases; nucleotides outside the gene matches: 3. The CDR3 has 15 amino acids. CDR3 sequence (DNA): TGCGCCAGCAGCCAAGGCCTAGCGGCCTCCTACGAGCAGTACTTC. Amino acid sequence: CASSQGLAASYEQYF.

The chain recombines TRBV25-1 with TRBJ2-7; possibly TRBD2 for D (6 bases). CDR1 is MGHDK and CDR2 is SYGVNS in the germline V gene. CDR3 length: 14 residues. V was shortened by 4 bases and J by 0 bases, with 10 bases between the two germline ends. The chain's CDR3 is CASSGRGSSYEQYF. In DNA form, the CDR3 reads TGTGCCAGCAGTGGGCGGGGTAGCTCCTACGAGCAGTACTTC.

CDR3: CSVESTGQGAGYTF. CDR3 in DNA: TGCAGCGTTGAATCGACGGGACAGGGCGCTGGCTACACCTTC. The chain carries TRBV29-1 and TRBJ1-2, with 9 positions matching TRBD1. The CDR3 extends over 14 amino acids. Germline CDR1 SQVTM, CDR2 ANQGSEA. V shed 2 bases and J 7 bases; nucleotides not matched to a gene: 8.

V is TRBV27 and J is TRBJ2-7; TRBD2 might be the D (5 bases). This CDR3 has 18 residues. The V end lost 4 bases, the J end lost 2 bases, and 24 bases lay between the germline ends. Germline loops: CDR1 MNHEY, CDR2 SMNVEV (reference sequence). The CDR3: CASSWGTAGQGSAYEQYF. The CDR3 bases are TGTGCCAGCAGTTGGGGTACCGCTGGGCAAGGTAGCGCCTACGAGCAGTACTTC.

The J gene is TRBJ2-7, the V gene TRBV4-2, with TRBD2 matching over 8 bases. Germline V gives CDR1 LGHNA, CDR2 YNFKEQ. J lost 5 bases, V lost 3 bases, and 18 bases had no gene match. This CDR3 has 18 amino acids. The CDR3 region is CASSHPGGLVGRCDEQYF. The DNA for the CDR3 is TGTGCCAGCAGCCACCCCGGGGGACTAGTTGGTAGGTGCGACGAGCAGTACTTC.

J is TRBJ2-2 and V is TRBV14, with D possibly matching TRBD1 (6 bases). The germline gives CDR1 SGHDN, CDR2 FVKESK. V gave up 4 bases and J gave up 1 base, with 13 bases separating them. CDR3 length: 16 residues. The CDR3 DNA reads TGTGCCAGCAGCCCGAGGGTGGGACAGAACACCGGGGAGCTGTTTTTT. Translated, it gives CASSPRVGQNTGELFF.

The chain uses TRBV7-8 and TRBJ1-3; D is perhaps TRBD1 (6 bases). There are 15 residues in the CDR3. Between the trimmed V and J ends, which lost 5 bases and 0 bases, there was a span of 11 bases. CDR1 SGHVS and CDR2 FQNEAQ come from the germline V gene. The CDR3 DNA is TGTGCCAGCAGCCAGGGGACCAGCTCTGGAAACACCATATATTTT. It translates to CASSQGTSSGNTIYF.

The chain joins TRBV2 to TRBJ1-2; TRBD1 is a possible D gene (6 bases). Trimming removed 1 base from V and 1 base from J, with 7 bases in between. CDR3 length: 14 amino acids. From germline, CDR1 is SNHLY and CDR2 FYNNEI. For the CDR3, the DNA is TGTGCCAGCAGTGAAGAGGGGGTTAACTATGGCTACACCTTC. It specifies CASSEEGVNYGYTF.

The CDR3: CASSLYGTVQHF. The CDR3 DNA reads TGTGCCAGCAGTTTATACGGGACAGTGCAGCATTTT. The rearrangement joins TRBV28 to TRBJ1-5; 7 bases align to TRBD1. Germline V CDR1 and CDR2: MDHEN, SYDVKM. Germline trimming cut 1 base from V and 13 bases from J; bases unmatched to any gene: 4. The CDR3 length is 12 residues. Full variable domain (outside the CDR3, taken from reference TRBV28 and TRBJ1-5): DVKVTQSSRYLVKRTGEKVFLECVQDMDHENMFWYRQDPGLGLRLIYFSYDVKMKEKGDIPEGYSVSREKKERFSLILESASTNQTSMYLCASSLYGTVQHFGDGTRLSIL.

This chain uses TRBV6-1 with TRBJ1-1; D remains ambiguous. The germline CDR1 and CDR2 sequences are MNHNS and SASEGT. V lost 4 bases to trimming and J lost 4 bases, with 13 bases between them. The CDR3 has 14 residues. CDR3 nucleotide sequence: TGTGCCAGCAGTGGAGAAATCGGAGTCACTGAAGCTTTCTTT. Translated, it gives CASSGEIGVTEAFF.